The 19 T cell receptor beta chains below come from one sample, sequenced in a study of T-cell memory formation after mild COVID-19. A single record per CDR3 protein comes from TCRdb applying MiXCR to the 5' RACE reads. Of about 430,000 distinct CDR3 sequences in the sample, 15% to 20% were seen once. Sequencing was performed on PBMCs or a T cell subset sorted from them (not recorded which). The origin of the receptors is a man aged 18 to 29 who had mild COVID-19 (a few samples of this study predate the infection). Cell type and time point are not known.

The V gene is TRBV29-1, the J gene TRBJ2-7; TRBD1 matches at 7 bases. Germline trimming cut 7 bases from V and 5 bases from J; bases unmatched to any gene: 8. Per the germline V gene, CDR1 is SQVTM and CDR2 is ANQGSEA. The length of the CDR3 is 12 residues. Written as DNA, the CDR3 is TGCAGCGCTGGTGGCCAGGGGGACGAGCAGTACTTC. Protein sequence: CSAGGQGDEQYF.

This clonotype was seen a handful of times. This chain uses TRBV12-1 with TRBJ2-7; the table names TRBD1, a call not compared with the DNA. TRBV12-1 is termed a pseudogene. The CDR3 is 16 amino acids. The CDR3 spells CASSSDRAFTPYEQYV. The CDR3 nucleotides are TGTGCCAGCAGCTCCGACAGGGCCTTTACCCCCTACGAGCAGTACGTC.

This clonotype was found a few times. This chain links TRBV12-3 or TRBV12-4 with TRBJ1-5; possibly TRBD1 for D (5 bases). This CDR3 is built from 14 residues. V was clipped by 5 bases and J by 10 bases, with 18 bases between them. CDR3 sequence (DNA): TGTGCCAGCAGTCCCCTGGAGAGGGGAACTCCCCAGCATTTT. This gives the protein CASSPLERGTPQHF.

This clonotype has just a few counts. The chain combines TRBV12-3 or TRBV12-4 with TRBJ1-5, with 7 bases aligning to TRBD1. V was pared by 7 bases and J by 6 bases, with 15 bases of the junction left unmatched. The CDR3 spans 16 residues. CDR3 sequence (DNA): TGTGCCAGCACCCGTGGGTACAGGGGACGAGCTCAGCCCCAGCATTTT. Its translation: CASTRGYRGRAQPQHF.

This clonotype was detected only a few times. This chain connects TRBV24-1 to TRBJ2-2; D remains unclear. Trimming took off 9 bases at V and 0 bases at J, with 7 bases between the two ends. This CDR3 is built from 13 residues. Germline values: CDR1 KGHDR, CDR2 SFDVKD. CDR3 in amino acids: CATASPNTGELFF. DNA for the CDR3: TGTGCCACCGCCTCCCCGAACACCGGGGAGCTGTTTTTT.

This clonotype was seen at least ten times. Here the CDR3 reads CASSFGRGGYEQYF. The CDR3 coding sequence is TGTGCCAGCAGTTTCGGCAGGGGAGGCTACGAGCAGTACTTC. J is TRBJ2-7 and V is TRBV12-3 or TRBV12-4; the D gene could be TRBD1 or TRBD2 (6 bases each). CDR3 length equals 14 residues. Trimming shortened V by 3 bases and J by 3 bases, and 12 bases separated the two germline ends.

The gene calls are TRBV5-1 and TRBJ2-5; D unclear. The CDR3 is made up of 14 amino acids. Germline assignment: CDR1 SGHRS and CDR2 YFSETQ. Trimming stripped 0 bases from V and 1 base from J, with 7 bases between. The DNA for the CDR3 is TGCGCCAGCAGCTTGGGACCGTCCCAAGAGACCCAGTACTTC. Translated: CASSLGPSQETQYF.

This clonotype has ten or more counts. The chain is built from TRBV12-3 or TRBV12-4 and TRBJ2-4; D uncertain. The CDR3 totals 16 residues. The germline V and J ends were trimmed by 5 bases and 0 bases, with 14 bases remaining between them. The DNA of the CDR3 is TGTGCCAGCAGTCCAGCAGTGAGCTTAGCCAAAAACATTCAGTACTTC. Protein product: CASSPAVSLAKNIQYF.

The chain has TRBV7-2 and TRBJ1-2; D unclear. The germline V and J ends were trimmed by 4 bases and 4 bases, with 4 bases remaining between them. The CDR3 loop spans 11 amino acids. Per germline, CDR1 SGHTA and CDR2 FQGNSA. The CDR3: CASSSAYGYTF. The CDR3 nucleotides read TGTGCCAGCAGCTCAGCCTATGGCTACACCTTC.

On this clonotype itself: One junction end does not reproduce the germline sequence, and a read error may be involved. The gene calls are TRBV29-1 and TRBJ2-1; 12 positions match TRBD2. The germline V gene has CDR1 SQVTM and CDR2 ANQGSEA. This CDR3 is built from 14 residues. The CDR3: CSLEASGGAGEQFF. In DNA, the CDR3 is TGCAGCCTTGAGGCTAGCGGGGGGGCGGGTGAGCAGTTCTTC.

This clonotype has more than one count but fewer than ten. The genes are TRBV12-3 or TRBV12-4 and TRBJ1-2; no clear D. V was shortened by 2 bases and J by 0 bases, with 4 bases between the two germline ends. The CDR3 loop spans 13 amino acids. The CDR3 is CASSLLTNYGYTF. The CDR3 region has the DNA TGTGCCAGCAGTTTACTCACTAACTATGGCTACACCTTC.

This clonotype was observed a handful of times. V usage is TRBV29-1 and J usage is TRBJ1-2; possible D gene TRBD1, 5 bases. The germline V gene encodes CDR1 SQVTM and CDR2 ANQGSEA. With 3 bases removed from V and 9 bases from J, the gap between germline ends came to 11 bases. The CDR3 spans 11 residues. CDR3 DNA: TGCAGCGTTGAGACAGACGGGCGCTACACCTTC. Translating gives CSVETDGRYTF.

The chain links TRBV25-1 to TRBJ1-6; TRBD1 agrees at 7 bases. V trimming: 1 base; J trimming: 0 bases; junction bases outside the gene matches: 6. This CDR3 comprises 18 residues. CDR1 and CDR2 from the germline V gene are MGHDK and SYGVNS. This CDR3 reads CASSEFQGVSSYNSPLHF. The CDR3 DNA follows: TGTGCCAGCAGTGAATTTCAGGGGGTGAGCTCCTATAATTCACCCCTCCACTTT.

The J gene is TRBJ2-7, the V gene TRBV6-5; D not certain. CDR3 length: 13 residues. V lost 6 bases to trimming and J lost 3 bases, with 12 bases between them. Germline V CDR1 and CDR2: MNHEY, SVGAGI. The CDR3 sequence is CASSRGPHYEQYF. The CDR3 region has the DNA TGTGCCAGCAGCCGAGGACCGCACTACGAGCAGTACTTC.

This sequence joins TRBV11-2 and TRBJ2-1; D is undetermined. V was trimmed by 5 bases and J by 4 bases, leaving 15 bases between them. This CDR3 region has 15 residues. Germline CDR1 is SGHAT and CDR2 is FQNNGV. The CDR3 protein is CASSIRPAEYNEQFF. CDR3 sequence (DNA): TGTGCCAGCAGCATACGACCCGCGGAGTACAATGAGCAGTTCTTC.

The V gene is TRBV12-3 or TRBV12-4, the J gene TRBJ1-2; D is unclear. This CDR3 contains 14 residues. V was trimmed by 3 bases and J by 8 bases, leaving 16 bases between them. The CDR3 loop reads CASSFDGPTYGYTF. The CDR3 nucleotides read TGTGCCAGCAGTTTCGACGGACCGACGTACGGCTACACCTTC.

The V call is TRBV29-1, the J call TRBJ1-5; D unclear. CDR3 length equals 14 residues. Deletions cut 4 bases from V and 4 bases from J, with 14 bases between. Per the germline V gene, CDR1 is SQVTM and CDR2 is ANQGSEA. This CDR3 is CSVGEGGRNQPQHF. The DNA for the CDR3 is TGCAGCGTTGGGGAGGGAGGAAGGAATCAGCCCCAGCATTTT.

This clonotype was recorded at least ten times. The chain employs TRBV5-5 and TRBJ2-5; TRBD1 matches 8 bases. The trim removed 0 bases at V and 4 bases at J, leaving 2 bases unmatched. Germline lookup yields CDR1 SGHKS and CDR2 YYEKEE (reference sequence). The CDR3 is 14 amino acids. The chain's CDR3 is CASSLAGQVETQYF. In DNA form, the CDR3 reads TGTGCCAGCAGCTTGGCGGGACAGGTAGAGACCCAGTACTTC.

This clonotype was counted a few times. V is TRBV2 and J is TRBJ2-5; the D gene is possibly TRBD2 (6 bases). The CDR3 consists of 13 residues. Trimming cost V 7 bases and J 1 base, with 10 bases left between them. The V gene's germline CDR1 is SNHLY and CDR2 FYNNEI. CDR3 protein: CASTAGLQETQYF. CDR3 coding DNA: TGTGCCAGCACCGCGGGGCTCCAAGAGACCCAGTACTTC.